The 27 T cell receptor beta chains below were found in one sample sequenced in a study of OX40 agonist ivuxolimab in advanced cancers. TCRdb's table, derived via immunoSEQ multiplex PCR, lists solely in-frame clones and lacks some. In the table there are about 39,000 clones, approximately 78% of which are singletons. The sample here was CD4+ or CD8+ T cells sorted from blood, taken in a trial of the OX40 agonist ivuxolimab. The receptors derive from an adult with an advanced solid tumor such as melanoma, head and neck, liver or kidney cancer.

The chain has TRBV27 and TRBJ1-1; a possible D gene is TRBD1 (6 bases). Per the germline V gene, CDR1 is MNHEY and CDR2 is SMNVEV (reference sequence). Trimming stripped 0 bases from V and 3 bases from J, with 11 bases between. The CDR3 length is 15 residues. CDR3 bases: TGTGCCAGCAGTTTATCGAGAGGGGGTTACACTGAAGCTTTCTTT. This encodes CASSLSRGGYTEAFF.

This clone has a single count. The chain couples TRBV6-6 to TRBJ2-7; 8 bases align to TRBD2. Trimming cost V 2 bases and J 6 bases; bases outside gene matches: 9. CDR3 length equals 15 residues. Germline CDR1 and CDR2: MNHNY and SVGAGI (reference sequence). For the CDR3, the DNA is TGTGCCAGCAGTTACCAACCCGGGACTAGTGGCGAGCAGTACTTC. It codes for CASSYQPGTSGEQYF.

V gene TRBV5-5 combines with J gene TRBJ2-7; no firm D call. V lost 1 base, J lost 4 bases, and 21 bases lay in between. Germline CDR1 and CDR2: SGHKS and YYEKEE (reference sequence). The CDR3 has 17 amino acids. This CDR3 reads CASSLSVFAEHLYEQYV. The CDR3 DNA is TGTGCCAGCAGCTTGAGCGTTTTCGCGGAGCACTTGTACGAGCAGTACGTC.

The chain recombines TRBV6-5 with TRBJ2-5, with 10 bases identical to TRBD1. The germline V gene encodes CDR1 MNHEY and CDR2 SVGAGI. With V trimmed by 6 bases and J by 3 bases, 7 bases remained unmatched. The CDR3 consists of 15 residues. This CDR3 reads CASSRQGARKETQYF. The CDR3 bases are TGTGCCAGCAGCCGACAGGGGGCGCGAAAAGAGACCCAGTACTTC.

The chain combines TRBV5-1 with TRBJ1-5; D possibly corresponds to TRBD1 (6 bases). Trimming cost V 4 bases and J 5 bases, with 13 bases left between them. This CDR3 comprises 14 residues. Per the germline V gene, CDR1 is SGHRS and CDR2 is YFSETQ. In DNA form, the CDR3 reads TGCGCCAGCAGCCCCGGGACAAAAGATCAGCCCCAGCATTTT. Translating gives CASSPGTKDQPQHF. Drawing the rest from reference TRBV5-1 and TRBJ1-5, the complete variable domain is KAGVTQTPRYLIKTRGQQVTLSCSPISGHRSVSWYQQTPGQGLQFLFEYFSETQRNKGNFPGRFSGRQFSNSRSEMNVSTLELGDSALYLCASSPGTKDQPQHFGDGTRLSIL.

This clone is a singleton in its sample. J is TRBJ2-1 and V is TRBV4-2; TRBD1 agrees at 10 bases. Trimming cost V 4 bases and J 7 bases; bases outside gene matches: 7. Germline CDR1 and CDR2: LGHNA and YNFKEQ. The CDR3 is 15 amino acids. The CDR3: CASSLGQGFGNEQFF. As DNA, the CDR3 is TGTGCCAGCAGCCTGGGACAGGGGTTTGGAAATGAGCAGTTCTTC.

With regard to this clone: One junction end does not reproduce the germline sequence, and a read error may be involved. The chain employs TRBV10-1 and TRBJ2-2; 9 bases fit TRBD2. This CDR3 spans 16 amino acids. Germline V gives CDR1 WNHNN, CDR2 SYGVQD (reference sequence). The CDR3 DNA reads TGCGCCAGCAGCGAGTGGAAAGCGGGAGGATCCGGGGAGCTGTTTTTT. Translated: CASSEWKAGGSGELFF.

The CDR3 sequence: CASSVNRDSHGYTF. In DNA form, the CDR3 reads TGTGCCAGCTCAGTTAACCGGGACAGCCATGGCTACACCTTC. The genes are TRBV18 and TRBJ1-2; TRBD1 aligns across 7 bases. From germline, CDR1 is KGHSH and CDR2 LQKENI. CDR3 length equals 14 residues. The J segment lost 6 bases and the V segment lost 5 bases, leaving 9 bases of the junction unmatched.

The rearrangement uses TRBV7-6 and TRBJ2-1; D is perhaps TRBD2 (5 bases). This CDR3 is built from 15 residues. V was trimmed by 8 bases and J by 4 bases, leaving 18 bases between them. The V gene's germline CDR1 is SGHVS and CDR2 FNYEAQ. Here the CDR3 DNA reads TGTGCCAGCCGCAACGCGGCTAGCAGTTACAATGAGCAGTTCTTC. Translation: CASRNAASSYNEQFF.

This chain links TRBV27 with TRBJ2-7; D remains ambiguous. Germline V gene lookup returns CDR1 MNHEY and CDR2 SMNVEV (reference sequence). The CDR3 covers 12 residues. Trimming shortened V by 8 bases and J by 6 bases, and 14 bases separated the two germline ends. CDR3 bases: TGTGCCAGCCGAGAAGAATTGCGCGAGCAGTACGTC. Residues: CASREELREQYV.

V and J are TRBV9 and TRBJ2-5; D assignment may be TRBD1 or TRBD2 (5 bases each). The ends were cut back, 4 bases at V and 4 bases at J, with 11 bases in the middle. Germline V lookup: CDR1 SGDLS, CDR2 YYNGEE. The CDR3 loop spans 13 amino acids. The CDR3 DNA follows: TGTGCCAGCAGCCCGGGGACCATAGAGACCCAGTACTTC. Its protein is CASSPGTIETQYF.

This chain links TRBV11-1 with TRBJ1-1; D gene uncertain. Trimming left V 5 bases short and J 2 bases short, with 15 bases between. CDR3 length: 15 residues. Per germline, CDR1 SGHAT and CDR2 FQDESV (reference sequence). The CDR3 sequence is CASSPEVRRNTEAFF. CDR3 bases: TGTGCCAGCAGCCCGGAGGTCCGTCGTAACACTGAAGCTTTCTTT. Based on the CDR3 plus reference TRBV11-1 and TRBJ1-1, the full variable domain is EAEVAQSPRYKITEKSQAVAFWCDPISGHATLYWYRQILGQGPELLVQFQDESVVDDSQLPKDRFSAERLKGVDSTLKIQPAELGDSAMYLCASSPEVRRNTEAFFGQGTRLTVV.

The CDR3 region is CASSYTGGSYNEQFF. The CDR3 DNA sequence: TGTGCCAGCAGTTACACAGGGGGGAGCTACAATGAGCAGTTCTTC. This chain joins TRBV6-5 and TRBJ2-1; 8 nucleotides match TRBD1. The CDR3 spans 15 residues. Losses at the gene ends were 2 bases for V and 3 bases for J; bases not matched to a gene: 3. Germline V gives CDR1 MNHEY, CDR2 SVGAGI.

CDR3 sequence (DNA): TGCAGCGGCCGGGACGACTCCTACGAGCAGTACTTC. Translation gives CSGRDDSYEQYF. This sequence joins TRBV29-1 and TRBJ2-7, with D perhaps assigned TRBD1 or TRBD2 (5 bases each). CDR1 is SQVTM, CDR2 ANQGSEA, per germline. Trimming took 7 bases from V and 0 from J, leaving 10 bases between them. The length of the CDR3 is 12 residues.

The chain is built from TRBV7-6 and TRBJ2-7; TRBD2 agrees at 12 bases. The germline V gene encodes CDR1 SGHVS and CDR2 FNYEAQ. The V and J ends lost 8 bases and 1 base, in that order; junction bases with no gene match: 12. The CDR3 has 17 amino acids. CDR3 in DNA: TGTGCCAGCTCGCCACGGCCCGGGACTAGCGGGTCCTACGAGCAGTACTTC. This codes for CASSPRPGTSGSYEQYF.

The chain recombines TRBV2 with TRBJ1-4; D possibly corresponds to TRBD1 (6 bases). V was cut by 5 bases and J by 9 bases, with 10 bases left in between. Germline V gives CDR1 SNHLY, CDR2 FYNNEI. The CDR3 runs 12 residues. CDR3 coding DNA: TGTGCCAGCAGTTTACAGGGTCAAAAACTGTTTTTT. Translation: CASSLQGQKLFF.

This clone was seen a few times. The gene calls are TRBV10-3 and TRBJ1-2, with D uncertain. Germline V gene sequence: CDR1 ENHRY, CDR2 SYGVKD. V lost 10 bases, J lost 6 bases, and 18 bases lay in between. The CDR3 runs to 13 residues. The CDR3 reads CATLAASGNGYTF. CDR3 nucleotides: TGTGCCACGCTGGCCGCCAGCGGGAATGGCTACACCTTC.

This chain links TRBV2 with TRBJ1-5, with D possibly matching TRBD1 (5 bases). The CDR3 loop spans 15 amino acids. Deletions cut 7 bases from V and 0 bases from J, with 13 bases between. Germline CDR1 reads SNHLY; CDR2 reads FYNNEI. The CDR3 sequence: CASNQGWGSNQPQHF. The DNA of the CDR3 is TGTGCCAGCAACCAGGGTTGGGGTAGCAATCAGCCCCAGCATTTT.

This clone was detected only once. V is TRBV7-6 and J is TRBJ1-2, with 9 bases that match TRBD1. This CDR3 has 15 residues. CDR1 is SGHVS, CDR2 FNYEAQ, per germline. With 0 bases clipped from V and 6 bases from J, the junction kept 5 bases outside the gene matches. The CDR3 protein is CASSLAGDRADGYTF. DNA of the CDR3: TGTGCCAGCAGCTTAGCGGGGGACAGGGCGGATGGCTACACCTTC. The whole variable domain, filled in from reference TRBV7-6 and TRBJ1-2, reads GAGVSQSPRYKVTKRGQDVALRCDPISGHVSLYWYRQALGQGPEFLTYFNYEAQQDKSGLPNDRFSAERPEGSISTLTIQRTEQRDSAMYRCASSLAGDRADGYTFGSGTRLTVV.

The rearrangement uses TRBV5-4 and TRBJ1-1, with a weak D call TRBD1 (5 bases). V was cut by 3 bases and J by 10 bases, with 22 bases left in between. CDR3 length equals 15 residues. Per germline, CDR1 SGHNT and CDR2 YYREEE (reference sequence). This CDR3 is CASSSVGGKGLVAFF. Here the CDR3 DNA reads TGTGCCAGCAGCTCAGTGGGGGGGAAAGGCTTGGTAGCTTTCTTT.

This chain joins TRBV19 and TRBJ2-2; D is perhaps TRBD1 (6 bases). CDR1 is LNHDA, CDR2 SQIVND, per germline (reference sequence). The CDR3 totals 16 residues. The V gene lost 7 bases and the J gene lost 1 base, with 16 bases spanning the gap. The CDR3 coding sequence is TGTGCCAGTACCGGAGAGGGACACGAGAACACCGGGGAGCTGTTTTTT. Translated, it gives CASTGEGHENTGELFF.

The CDR3 coding sequence is TGTGCCAGCAGCCAGGGACAGGGGTATCAGCCCCAGCATTTT. Translation: CASSQGQGYQPQHF. V and J are TRBV11-1 and TRBJ1-5, with 10 positions matching TRBD1. The CDR3 covers 14 residues. J gave up 5 bases and V 5 bases, and 3 bases lay outside the gene matches. The V gene's germline CDR1 is SGHAT and CDR2 FQDESV (reference sequence).

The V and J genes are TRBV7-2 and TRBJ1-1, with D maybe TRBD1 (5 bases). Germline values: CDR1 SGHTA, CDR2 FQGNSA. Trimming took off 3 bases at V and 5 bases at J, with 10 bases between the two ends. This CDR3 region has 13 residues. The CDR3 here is CASSFQGGTEAFF. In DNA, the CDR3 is TGTGCCAGCAGCTTTCAGGGTGGGACTGAAGCTTTCTTT. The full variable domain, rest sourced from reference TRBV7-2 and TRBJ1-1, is GAGVSQSPSNKVTEKGKDVELRCDPISGHTALYWYRQSLGQGLEFLIYFQGNSAPDKSGLPSDRFSAERTGGSVSTLTIQRTQQEDSAVYLCASSFQGGTEAFFGQGTRLTVV.

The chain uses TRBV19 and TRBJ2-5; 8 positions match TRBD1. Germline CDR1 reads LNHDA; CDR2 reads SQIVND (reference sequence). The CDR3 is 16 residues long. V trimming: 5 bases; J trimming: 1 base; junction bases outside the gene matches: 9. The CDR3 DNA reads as TGTGCCAGTAGTGATGGACAGGGAATTTCCCAAGAGACCCAGTACTTC. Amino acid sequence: CASSDGQGISQETQYF.

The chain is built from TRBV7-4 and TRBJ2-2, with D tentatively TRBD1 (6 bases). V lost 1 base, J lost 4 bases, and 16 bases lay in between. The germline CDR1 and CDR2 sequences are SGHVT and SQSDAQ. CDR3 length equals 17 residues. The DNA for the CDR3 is TGTGCCAGCAGCTTAGTCCCTCTGGGGGCCAGCACCGGGGAGCTGTTTTTT. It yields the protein CASSLVPLGASTGELFF.

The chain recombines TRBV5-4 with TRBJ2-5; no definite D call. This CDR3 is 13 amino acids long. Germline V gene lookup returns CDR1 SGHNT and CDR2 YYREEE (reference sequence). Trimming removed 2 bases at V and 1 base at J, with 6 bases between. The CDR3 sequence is CASSLRTQETQYF. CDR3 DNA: TGTGCCAGCAGCTTACGGACCCAAGAGACCCAGTACTTC.

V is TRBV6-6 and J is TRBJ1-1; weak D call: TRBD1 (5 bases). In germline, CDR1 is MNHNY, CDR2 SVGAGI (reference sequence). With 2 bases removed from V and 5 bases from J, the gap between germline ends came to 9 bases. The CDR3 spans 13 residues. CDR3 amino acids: CASSYGGTTEAFF. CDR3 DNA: TGTGCCAGCAGTTACGGGGGTACGACTGAAGCTTTCTTT.